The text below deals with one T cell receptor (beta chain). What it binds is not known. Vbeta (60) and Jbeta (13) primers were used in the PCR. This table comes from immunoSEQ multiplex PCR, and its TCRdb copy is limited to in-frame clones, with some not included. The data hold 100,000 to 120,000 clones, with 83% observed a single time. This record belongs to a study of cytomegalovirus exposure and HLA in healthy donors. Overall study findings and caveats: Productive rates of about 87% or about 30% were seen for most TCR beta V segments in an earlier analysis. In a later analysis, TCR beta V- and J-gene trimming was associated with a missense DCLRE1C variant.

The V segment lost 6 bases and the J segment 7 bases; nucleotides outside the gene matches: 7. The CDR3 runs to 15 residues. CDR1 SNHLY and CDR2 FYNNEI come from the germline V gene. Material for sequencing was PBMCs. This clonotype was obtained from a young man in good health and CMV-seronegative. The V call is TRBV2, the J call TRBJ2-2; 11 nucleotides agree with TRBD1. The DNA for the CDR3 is TGTGCCAGCAGGGTGGGACAGGGGGAAGTCGGGGAGCTGTTTTTT. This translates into CASRVGQGEVGELFF.